This T cell receptor beta chain is from a study of early T cells in non-severe SARS-CoV-2 infection. TCRdb itself ran the 5' RACE reads through MiXCR, one entry per CDR3 protein. The data contain about 44,000 distinct CDR3 sequences, about 23% of them singletons. The CDR3 is 15 residues long. CDR1 LGHDT and CDR2 YNNKEL come from the germline V gene (reference sequence). V was clipped by 1 base and J by 5 bases; unmatched bases: 6. V and J are TRBV3-1 and TRBJ2-3, with 7 bases fitting TRBD1. The sequencing used whole blood, collected at baseline. The origin of this receptor is an adult who was a healthcare worker with PCR-confirmed SARS-CoV-2 infection or an uninfected control (not recorded which). The CDR3: CASSQGPTGEDTQYF. The CDR3 coding sequence is TGTGCCAGCAGCCAAGGACCCACAGGGGAAGATACGCAGTATTTT.